This T cell receptor (beta chain) is from a study of T cell responses to AZD1222 COVID-19 vaccine. Sequencing used immunoSEQ multiplex PCR; TCRdb keeps in-frame clones, though not all of them. The table has 140,000 or so clones, roughly 84% seen once; the top ten hold roughly 5.1%. As to this clone: Its antigen is currently unknown. One junction end does not reproduce the germline sequence, and a read error may be involved.

The study's findings and limits: Seropositive at baseline were only five or six AZD1222 recipients. Spike-specific TCR depth and breadth grew after two AZD1222 doses. White British people made up most donors, females outnumbered males, and clonal diversity was possibly underestimated. Reports indicate that nearly half of spike-specific TCRs are directed at unmutated variant regions.

CDR1 and CDR2 (germline): MGHRA, YSYEKL. The CDR3 covers 15 residues. This chain joins TRBV4-1 and TRBJ2-1; D is possibly TRBD1 or TRBD2 (5 bases each). Material: peripheral blood, obtained 28 days after the second AZD1222 dose. The TCR sequence derives from an adult who received the AZD1222 COVID-19 vaccine. The DNA of the CDR3 is TGCGCCAGCAGCAAAGAGGGGCGCTCCTACAATGAGCAGTTCTTC. Its translation: CASSKEGRSYNEQFF.